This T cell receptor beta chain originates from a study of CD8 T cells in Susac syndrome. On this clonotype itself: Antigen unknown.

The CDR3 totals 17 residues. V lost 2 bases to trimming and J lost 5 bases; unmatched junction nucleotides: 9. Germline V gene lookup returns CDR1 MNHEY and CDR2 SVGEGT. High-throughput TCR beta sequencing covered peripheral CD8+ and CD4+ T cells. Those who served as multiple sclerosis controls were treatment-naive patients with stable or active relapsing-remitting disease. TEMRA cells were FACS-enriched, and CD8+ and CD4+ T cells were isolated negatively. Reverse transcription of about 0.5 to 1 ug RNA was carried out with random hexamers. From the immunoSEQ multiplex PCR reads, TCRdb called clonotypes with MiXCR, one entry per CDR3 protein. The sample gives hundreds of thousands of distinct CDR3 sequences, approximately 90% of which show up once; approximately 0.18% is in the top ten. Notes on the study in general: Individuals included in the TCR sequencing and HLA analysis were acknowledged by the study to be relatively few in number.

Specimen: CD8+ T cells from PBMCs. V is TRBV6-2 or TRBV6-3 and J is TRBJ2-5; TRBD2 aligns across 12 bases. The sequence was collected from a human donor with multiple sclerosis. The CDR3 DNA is TGTGCCAGCAGTTACCCGACTAGCGGGGGATTATTGGAGACCCAGTACTTC. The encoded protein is CASSYPTSGGLLETQYF.